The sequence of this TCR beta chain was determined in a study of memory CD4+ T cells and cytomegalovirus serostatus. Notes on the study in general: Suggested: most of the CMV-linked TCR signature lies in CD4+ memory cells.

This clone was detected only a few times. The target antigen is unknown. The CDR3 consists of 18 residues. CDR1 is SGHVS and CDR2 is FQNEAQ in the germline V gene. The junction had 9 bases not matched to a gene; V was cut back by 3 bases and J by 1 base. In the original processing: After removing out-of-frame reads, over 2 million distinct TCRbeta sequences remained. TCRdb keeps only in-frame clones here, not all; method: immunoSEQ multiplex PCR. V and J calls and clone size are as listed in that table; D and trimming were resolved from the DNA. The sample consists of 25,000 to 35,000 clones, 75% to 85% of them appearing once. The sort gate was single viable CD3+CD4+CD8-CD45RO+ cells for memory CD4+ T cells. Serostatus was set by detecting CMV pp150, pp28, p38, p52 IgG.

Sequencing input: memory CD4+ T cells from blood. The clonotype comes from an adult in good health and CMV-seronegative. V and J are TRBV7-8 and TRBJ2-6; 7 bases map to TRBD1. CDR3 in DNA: TGTGCCAGCAGCTTCCGGGACAGTCAGTATTCTGGGGCCAACGTCCTGACTTTC. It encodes CASSFRDSQYSGANVLTF.